The entry that follows covers one T cell receptor beta chain sequence. Germline assignment: CDR1 SQVTM and CDR2 ANQGSEA. The CDR3 contains 11 residues. Trimming left V 4 bases short and J 6 bases short, with 9 bases between. The data were obtained in a study of blood T cell repertoires in COVID-19. Method: immunoSEQ multiplex PCR; TCRdb's copy keeps in-frame clones and lacks some. The sample includes approximately 84,000 clones, about 68% of them seen just once. J is TRBJ1-2 and V is TRBV29-1, with D maybe TRBD1 (6 bases). The sequenced sample was peripheral blood. This sequence was found in a man in his fifties with active or convalescent COVID-19. CDR3 DNA: TGCAGCGTTGGGACAGTCGATGGCTACACCTTC. Its translation is CSVGTVDGYTF.